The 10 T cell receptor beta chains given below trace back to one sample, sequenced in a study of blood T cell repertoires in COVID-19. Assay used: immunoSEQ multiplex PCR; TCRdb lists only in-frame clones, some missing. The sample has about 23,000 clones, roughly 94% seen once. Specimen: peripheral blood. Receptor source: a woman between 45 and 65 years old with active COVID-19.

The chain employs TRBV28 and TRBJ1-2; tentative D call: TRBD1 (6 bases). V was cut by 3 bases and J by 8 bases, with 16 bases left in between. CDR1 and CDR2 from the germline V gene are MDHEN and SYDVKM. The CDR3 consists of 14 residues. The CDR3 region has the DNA TGTGCCAGCAGTTTGGGGGCCACGGGGGGAGGCTACACCTTC. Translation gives CASSLGATGGGYTF.

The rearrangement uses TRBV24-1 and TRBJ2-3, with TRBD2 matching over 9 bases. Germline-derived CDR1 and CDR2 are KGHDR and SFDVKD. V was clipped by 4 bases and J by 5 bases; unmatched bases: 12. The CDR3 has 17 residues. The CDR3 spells CATSDTRAGGRRDTQYF. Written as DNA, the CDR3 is TGTGCCACCAGTGACACTAGGGCGGGGGGGCGGAGAGATACGCAGTATTTT.

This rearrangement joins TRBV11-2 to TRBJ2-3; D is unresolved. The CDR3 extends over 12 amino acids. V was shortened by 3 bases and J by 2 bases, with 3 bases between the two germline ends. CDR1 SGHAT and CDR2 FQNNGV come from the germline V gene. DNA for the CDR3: TGTGCCAGCAGCTTCAACACAGATACGCAGTATTTT. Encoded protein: CASSFNTDTQYF.

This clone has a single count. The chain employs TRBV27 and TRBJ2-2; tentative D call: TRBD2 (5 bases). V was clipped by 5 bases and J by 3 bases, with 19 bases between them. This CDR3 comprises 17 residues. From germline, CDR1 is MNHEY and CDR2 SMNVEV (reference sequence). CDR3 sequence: CASSPPQWGADTGELFF. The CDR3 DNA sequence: TGTGCCAGCAGTCCACCCCAGTGGGGAGCTGACACCGGGGAGCTGTTTTTT.

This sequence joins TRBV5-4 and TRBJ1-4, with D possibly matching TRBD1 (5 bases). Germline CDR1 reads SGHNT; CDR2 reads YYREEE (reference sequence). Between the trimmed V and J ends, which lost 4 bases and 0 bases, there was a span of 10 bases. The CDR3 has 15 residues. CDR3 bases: TGTGCCAGCAGCACAGGAAGTTCAACTAATGAAAAACTGTTTTTT. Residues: CASSTGSSTNEKLFF.

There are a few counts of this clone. For the CDR3, the DNA is TGCGCCAGCAGCTTGGATGGGACTTCCCCAGGGAATACGCAGTATTTT. Its translation: CASSLDGTSPGNTQYF. The genes are TRBV5-1 and TRBJ2-3, with D possibly TRBD2 on 6 matching bases. CDR3 length: 16 residues. V shed 0 bases and J shed 7 bases, with 18 bases lying between them. Germline lookup yields CDR1 SGHRS and CDR2 YFSETQ.

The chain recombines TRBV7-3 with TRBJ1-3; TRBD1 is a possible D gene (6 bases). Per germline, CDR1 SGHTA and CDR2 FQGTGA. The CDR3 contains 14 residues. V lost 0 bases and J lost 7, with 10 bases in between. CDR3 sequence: CASSLTGGGNTIYF. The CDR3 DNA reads TGTGCCAGCAGCTTAACAGGGGGAGGGAACACCATATATTTT.

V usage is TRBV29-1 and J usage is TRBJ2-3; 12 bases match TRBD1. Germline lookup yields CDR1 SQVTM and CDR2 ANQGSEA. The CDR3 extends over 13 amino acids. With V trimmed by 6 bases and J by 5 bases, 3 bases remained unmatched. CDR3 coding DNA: TGCAGCGTGGGGACAGGGGGCAAAGATACGCAGTATTTT. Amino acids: CSVGTGGKDTQYF.

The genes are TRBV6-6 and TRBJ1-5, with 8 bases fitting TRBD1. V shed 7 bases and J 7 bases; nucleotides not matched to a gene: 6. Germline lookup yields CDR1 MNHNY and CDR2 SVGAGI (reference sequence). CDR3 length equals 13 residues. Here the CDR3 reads CASTQQGEQPQHF. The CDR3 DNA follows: TGTGCCAGCACCCAACAGGGGGAACAGCCCCAGCATTTT.

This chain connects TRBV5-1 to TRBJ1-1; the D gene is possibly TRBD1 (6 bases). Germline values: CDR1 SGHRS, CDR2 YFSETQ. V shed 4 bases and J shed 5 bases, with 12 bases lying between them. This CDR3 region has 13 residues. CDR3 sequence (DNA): TGCGCCAGCAGCCTACGAACAGGGACTGAAGCTTTCTTT. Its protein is CASSLRTGTEAFF.